This is a list of T cell receptor beta chains from one sample in a study of molecular identifiers for immune sequencing clone quantification. TCRdb fed the PCR reads into MiXCR, producing one record per CDR3 protein. The table lists roughly 9,700 distinct CDR3 sequences, roughly a sixth of them singletons, with approximately 2.1% in the top ten. Material for sequencing was naive CD8+ T cells from blood, with Jurkat cell RNA spiked in. These receptors came from a human donor in good health. Some libraries in this study had Jurkat cell RNA spiked in. CDR3s include the opening cysteine and the closing phenylalanine or tryptophan. Fields, in order: CDR3 DNA, CDR3 protein, V gene, clone size, J gene, D gene. The D gene is left open where the match is weak. Size is omitted from some rows. Given values are once, few, many or a class for expanded clones.

TGTGCCAGCAGCTTACGGGTGGATGAGCAGTTCTTC | CASSLRVDEQFF | TRBV13 | few | TRBJ2-1 | NA
TGTGCCACCAGCAGACTAGCGGGAGGGGGTGCAGATACGCAGTATTTT | CATSRLAGGGADTQYF | TRBV15 | medium-sized | TRBJ2-3 | TRBD2
TGTGCCAGCAGGCAGACGCGTCTAGCCAAAAACATTCAGTACTTC | CASRQTRLAKNIQYF | TRBV6-1 | medium-sized | TRBJ2-4 | NA
TGTGCCAGCAGTCCGGGACTAGGGCCCTACGAGCAGTACTTC | CASSPGLGPYEQYF | TRBV6-1 | many | TRBJ2-7 | TRBD2
TGTGCCAGCACTCGACGGGGGAGAATGAACACTGAAGCTTTCTTT | CASTRRGRMNTEAFF | TRBV6-5 | medium-sized | TRBJ1-1 | NA
TGTGCCAGCAAAAACTCAGATACCTATGGCTACACCTTC | CASKNSDTYGYTF | TRBV7-9 | many | TRBJ1-2 | NA
TGTGCCAGCAGTATACCCGGGACAGGTCTAGATACGCAGTATTTT | CASSIPGTGLDTQYF | TRBV12-3/TRBV12-4 | medium-sized | TRBJ2-3 | TRBD1
TGTGCCAGCAGCGATACCTCCGCCCGGACCCAGTACTTC | CASSDTSARTQYF | TRBV11-1 | medium-sized | TRBJ2-5 | NA
TGTGCCAGCAGTTTAGGCCATCTCGCCTACGAGCAGTACTTC | CASSLGHLAYEQYF | TRBV12-3/TRBV12-4 | many | TRBJ2-7 | NA
TGCGCCAGCAGCCAAGATTACCGGGCCGAGCCGGCCTACGAGCAGTACTTC | CASSQDYRAEPAYEQYF | TRBV4-3 | medium-sized | TRBJ2-7 | NA
TGTGCCAGCAGTAAGTGGCGGGAGGGCCCCTACGAGCAGTACTTC | CASSKWREGPYEQYF | TRBV7-2 | medium-sized | TRBJ2-7 | TRBD2
TGTGCCAGCACCCAAGGGGCAGGCGGCGGCCAAGAGACCCAGTACTTC | CASTQGAGGGQETQYF | TRBV27 | many | TRBJ2-5 | NA
TGCGCCAGCAGTCAAAACGACAGGGGTTGTTCCTACGAGCAGTACTTC | CASSQNDRGCSYEQYF | TRBV23-1 | many | TRBJ2-7 | TRBD1
TGTGCCAGCAGCTTGACAGGGTTGACGTATGAGCAGTTCTTC | CASSLTGLTYEQFF | TRBV11-2 | many | TRBJ2-1 | TRBD1
TGTGCCAGCAGTCCCGCGCTGGGGACTAGTCGTTACAATGAGCAGTTCTTC | CASSPALGTSRYNEQFF | TRBV6-2/TRBV6-3 | many | TRBJ2-1 | TRBD2
TGTGCCAGCAGTTACTCGACAGCAACTAATGAAAAACTGTTTTTT | CASSYSTATNEKLFF | TRBV6-8 | many | TRBJ1-4 | NA
TGTGCCAGCTCACCACCGGTGGCAGATACGCAGTATTTT | CASSPPVADTQYF | TRBV18 | many | TRBJ2-3 | NA
TGTGCCAGCAGCTTAGTTGACAATGAGCAGTTCTTC | CASSLVDNEQFF | TRBV7-9 | NA | TRBJ2-1 | NA
TGTGCCAGTAGTCCCCTAGAAGCGGGGACCCAAGAGACCCAGTACTTC | CASSPLEAGTQETQYF | TRBV19 | medium-sized | TRBJ2-5 | TRBD2
TGCGCCAGCAGCCAAGTGGCGGGAGGAATCGGACCCCAGTACTTC | CASSQVAGGIGPQYF | TRBV4-1 | medium-sized | TRBJ2-5 | TRBD2
TGTGCCAGCAGTTTTAGCGCAGATACGCAGTATTTT | CASSFSADTQYF | TRBV27 | medium-sized | TRBJ2-3 | NA
TGTGCCAGCAGTTTGTGGACTAGCGGGACCTACGAGCAGTACTTC | CASSLWTSGTYEQYF | TRBV28 | medium-sized | TRBJ2-7 | TRBD2
TGTGCCGCCCCTCCGGAAAACATTCAGCACTTC | CAAPPENIQHF | TRBV24-1 | few | TRBJ2-4 | NA
TGTGCCAGCAGTTTAGAAATTGGGACAGGGGGCCATCAGCCCCAGCATTTT | CASSLEIGTGGHQPQHF | TRBV28 | medium-sized | TRBJ1-5 | TRBD1
TGTGCCAGCAGCCCAGAGGGGGGATTGGGCACAGATACGCAGTATTTT | CASSPEGGLGTDTQYF | TRBV4-2 | medium-sized | TRBJ2-3 | NA
TGTGCCTGGAGAGCCCCCCAGGGTTACGAGCAGTACTTC | CAWRAPQGYEQYF | TRBV30 | NA | TRBJ2-7 | NA
TGTGCCAGCAGCTCAGGCGGCGTTGAGCAGTACTTC | CASSSGGVEQYF | TRBV11-2 | medium-sized | TRBJ2-7 | NA
TGTGCCAGCAGCTTAGCCGGGGGGCCCCCCTCCTACAATGAGCAGTTCTTC | CASSLAGGPPSYNEQFF | TRBV7-9 | NA | TRBJ2-1 | NA
TGTGCCAGCAAGGGGAACACTGAAGCTTTCTTT | CASKGNTEAFF | TRBV2 | medium-sized | TRBJ1-1 | NA
TGTGCCAGCAGCCCAGCCGGGGGTTCCTACGAGCAGTACTTC | CASSPAGGSYEQYF | TRBV7-3 | many | TRBJ2-7 | NA
TGTGCCAGCAGCCAGGATATGGGACTAGCGGACACAGATACGCAGTATTTT | CASSQDMGLADTDTQYF | TRBV4-2 | few | TRBJ2-3 | TRBD2
TGCGCCAGCAGCCAGGGGGAGGCCGGGGAGCTGTTTTTT | CASSQGEAGELFF | TRBV4-1 | many | TRBJ2-2 | NA
TGTGCCAGCAGACCAAGGGAGGCGGGGGGGAGCACCGGGGAGCTGTTTTTT | CASRPREAGGSTGELFF | TRBV9 | many | TRBJ2-2 | TRBD2
TGTGCCAGCAGCCCCACCCCCACAGGAGGACGCTACGAGCAGTACTTC | CASSPTPTGGRYEQYF | TRBV27 | medium-sized | TRBJ2-7 | NA
TGTGCCAGCAGAGGGGGCTCAGGGGGAGGGAGGGCCTACGAGCAGTACTTC | CASRGGSGGGRAYEQYF | TRBV25-1 | few | TRBJ2-7 | NA
TGTGCCAGCAGGGTAGCGGGAGAAGTTGAGCAGTACTTC | CASRVAGEVEQYF | TRBV12-3/TRBV12-4 | many | TRBJ2-7 | TRBD2